This T cell receptor beta chain was found in a study of neurological immune-mediated disorders. General study points: None of the CDR3 amino acid sequences of expanded clones recurred across subjects, suggesting private repertoires in all groups.

A single record per CDR3 protein comes from TCRdb applying MiXCR to the 5' RACE reads. The sample has some 47,000 distinct CDR3 sequences, roughly 6% seen once. With respect to this clonotype: Its antigen remains unknown.

Libraries from sorted cells used 1 million T cells (CD4+ or CD8+). After removal of 3 bases from V and 3 bases from J, the junction contained 5 bases not matched to a gene. Germline V gene data show CDR1 as DFQATT and CDR2 as SNEGSKA (reference sequence). The CDR3 has 14 amino acids. The TCR originated in a woman aged 40 to 50 in good health. The J gene is TRBJ2-3, the V gene TRBV20-1; TRBD1 matches at 8 bases. Sequenced input: CD4+ T cells from blood. CDR3 coding DNA: TGCAGTGCTAGTTGGACAGGGAGTACAGATACGCAGTATTTT. Translated: CSASWTGSTDTQYF.